These 3 T cell receptor beta chains were all obtained from the same sample, sequenced in a study of control samples from healthy donors and cancer patients. Assay: immunoSEQ multiplex PCR; the TCRdb copy retains only in-frame clones and omits some. The sample records about 140,000 clones, about 89% being singletons. The sequencing input was blood. The receptors originated from a man between 18 and 35 years old in good health.

This chain links TRBV18 with TRBJ1-2; TRBD1 matches 7 bases. V shed 3 bases, J shed 4 bases, and the junction held 8 bases outside the gene matches. CDR3 length: 15 amino acids. Germline V gene lookup returns CDR1 KGHSH and CDR2 LQKENI. For the CDR3, the DNA is TGTGCCAGCTCACCCCCTGGGGACAGTGGCTATGGCTACACCTTC. This codes for CASSPPGDSGYGYTF.

CDR3 coding DNA: TGTGCCAGCAGTGACCCGGGACAGGGGGGTGAAAAACTGTTTTTT. Encoded protein: CASSDPGQGGEKLFF. The chain carries TRBV28 and TRBJ1-4; 11 bases agree with TRBD1. Germline-derived CDR1 and CDR2 are MDHEN and SYDVKM. The CDR3 spans 15 residues. V dropped 5 bases and J dropped 7; count of bases not matched to a gene: 6.

The chain employs TRBV18 and TRBJ1-2, with a weak D call TRBD1 (5 bases). The germline V gene encodes CDR1 KGHSH and CDR2 LQKENI. The CDR3 spans 16 residues. V lost 2 bases to trimming and J lost 5 bases, with 18 bases between them. The CDR3, as DNA: TGTGCCAGCTCACCAATGGTGCCGACAGATATATATGGCTACACCTTC. Protein: CASSPMVPTDIYGYTF.